In its sample, the clone carrying this TCR beta chain was seen many times. Its matching antigen is unknown. The data belong to a study of T cells in Graves' hyperthyroidism and ophthalmopathy. Study-level results: Researchers found most expanded thyroid clonotypes above 0.001 in blood as well.

Amplification yielded TCR beta CDR3 regions, with RNA transcripts as the source. The HTBI set primed first-round TCR CDR3 RT-PCR. Using its own MiXCR run on the multiplex PCR reads, TCRdb lists one record per CDR3 protein. The repertoire includes under 650,000 distinct CDR3 sequences, roughly 15% of them detected once, and 3.5% to 4% sits in the top ten. Germline V gives CDR1 DFQATT, CDR2 SNEGSKA (reference sequence). Trimming stripped 6 bases from V and 2 bases from J, with 18 bases between. CDR3 size: 15 residues. With a duration under 2 months, the hyperthyroidism was newly diagnosed in patients aged 18 to 65.

Sequencing was performed on blood. The chain recombines TRBV20-1 with TRBJ2-3; D is uncertain. The TCR was taken from a woman aged 25-40 years with Graves' hyperthyroidism. The CDR3 DNA is TGCAGTGCACCTCACGACGCCTCCTTCACAGATACGCAGTATTTT. Amino acids: CSAPHDASFTDTQYF.